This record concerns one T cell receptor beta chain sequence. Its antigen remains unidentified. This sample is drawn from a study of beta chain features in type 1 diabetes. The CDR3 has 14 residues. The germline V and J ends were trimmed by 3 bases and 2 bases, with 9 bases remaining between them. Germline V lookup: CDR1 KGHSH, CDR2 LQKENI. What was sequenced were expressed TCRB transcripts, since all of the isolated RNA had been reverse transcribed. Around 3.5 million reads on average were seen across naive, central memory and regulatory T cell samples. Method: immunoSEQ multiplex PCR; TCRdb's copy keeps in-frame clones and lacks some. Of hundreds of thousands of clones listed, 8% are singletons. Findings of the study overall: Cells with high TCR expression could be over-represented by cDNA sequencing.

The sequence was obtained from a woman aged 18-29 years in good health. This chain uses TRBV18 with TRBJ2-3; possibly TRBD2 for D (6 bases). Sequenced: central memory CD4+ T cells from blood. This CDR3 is CASSPGTFTDTQYF. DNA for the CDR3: TGTGCCAGCTCACCCGGGACTTTCACAGATACGCAGTATTTT.